This T cell receptor beta chain appears in the sequencing data of a study of beta chain features in type 1 diabetes. Study-wide context: Summed over all samples, the examined sorted cells came to fewer than 120,000,000.

This clone was counted between two and nine times. Its antigen is not known. The isolated RNA, all of it, was reverse transcribed, so expressed TCRB transcripts were what got sequenced. This table comes from immunoSEQ multiplex PCR, and its TCRdb copy is limited to in-frame clones, with some not included. Of 200,000 to 250,000 clones listed, over 9.5% are singletons. The germline gives CDR1 KGHSH, CDR2 LQKENI. V was shortened by 4 bases and J by 2 bases, with 11 bases between the two germline ends. This CDR3 contains 14 residues. Study results and limitations: Moderate but significant shortening of TCRB CDR3s was recorded in all four CD4+ subsets from Type 1 diabetes patients.

The source of this sequence is a woman younger than 30 in good health. This sequence joins TRBV18 and TRBJ2-5, with a weak D call TRBD1 (6 bases). Material for sequencing was naive CD4+ T cells from blood. CDR3 region: CASSLDRSQETQYF. DNA of the CDR3: TGTGCCAGCTCACTCGACAGGTCGCAAGAGACCCAGTACTTC.